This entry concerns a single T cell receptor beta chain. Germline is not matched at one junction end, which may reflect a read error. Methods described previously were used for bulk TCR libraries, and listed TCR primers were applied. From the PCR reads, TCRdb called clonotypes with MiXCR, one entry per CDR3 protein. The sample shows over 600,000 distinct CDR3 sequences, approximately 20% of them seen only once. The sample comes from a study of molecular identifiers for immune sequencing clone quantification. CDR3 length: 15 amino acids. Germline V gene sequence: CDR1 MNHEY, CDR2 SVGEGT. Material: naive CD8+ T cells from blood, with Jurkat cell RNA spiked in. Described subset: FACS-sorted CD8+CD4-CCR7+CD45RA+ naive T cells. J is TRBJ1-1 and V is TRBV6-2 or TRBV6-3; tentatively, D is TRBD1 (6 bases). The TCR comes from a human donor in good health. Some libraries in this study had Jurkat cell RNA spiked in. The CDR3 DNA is TGTGCCAGCAGTTACCGCAGGGGCATGAACACTGAAGCTCTCTTT. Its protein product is CASSYRRGMNTEALF.